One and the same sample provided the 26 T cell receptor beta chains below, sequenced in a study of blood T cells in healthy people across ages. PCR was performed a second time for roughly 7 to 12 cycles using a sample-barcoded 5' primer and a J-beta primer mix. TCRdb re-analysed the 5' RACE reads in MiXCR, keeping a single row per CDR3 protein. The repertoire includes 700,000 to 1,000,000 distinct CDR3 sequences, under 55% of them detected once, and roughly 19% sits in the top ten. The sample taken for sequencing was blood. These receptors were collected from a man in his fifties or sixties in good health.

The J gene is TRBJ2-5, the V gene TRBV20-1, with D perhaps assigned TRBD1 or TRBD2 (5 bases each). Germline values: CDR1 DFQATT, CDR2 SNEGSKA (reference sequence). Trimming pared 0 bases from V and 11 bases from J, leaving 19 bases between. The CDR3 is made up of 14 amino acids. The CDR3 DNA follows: TGCAGTGCTAGAGACACTATAGGGGTGAGGGAGCAGTACTTC. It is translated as CSARDTIGVREQYF.

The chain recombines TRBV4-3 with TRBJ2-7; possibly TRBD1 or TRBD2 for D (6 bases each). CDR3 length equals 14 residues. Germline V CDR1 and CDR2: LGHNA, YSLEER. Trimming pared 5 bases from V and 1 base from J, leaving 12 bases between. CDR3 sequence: CASSKTGTSYEQYF. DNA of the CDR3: TGCGCCAGCAGCAAAACAGGGACTTCCTACGAGCAGTACTTC.

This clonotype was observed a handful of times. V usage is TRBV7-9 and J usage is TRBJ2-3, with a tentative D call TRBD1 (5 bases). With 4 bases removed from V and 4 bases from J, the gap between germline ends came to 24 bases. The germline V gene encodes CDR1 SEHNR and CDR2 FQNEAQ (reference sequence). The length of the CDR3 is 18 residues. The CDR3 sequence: CASSSNEATDRLSDTQYF. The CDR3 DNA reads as TGTGCCAGCAGCTCCAATGAAGCGACAGACCGGTTGTCAGATACGCAGTATTTT.

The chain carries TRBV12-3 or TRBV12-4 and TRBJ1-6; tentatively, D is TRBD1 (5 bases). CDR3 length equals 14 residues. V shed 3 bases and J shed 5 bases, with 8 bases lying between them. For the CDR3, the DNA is TGTGCCAGCAGTTTCGTAGGGGATAATTCACCCCTCCACTTT. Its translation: CASSFVGDNSPLHF.

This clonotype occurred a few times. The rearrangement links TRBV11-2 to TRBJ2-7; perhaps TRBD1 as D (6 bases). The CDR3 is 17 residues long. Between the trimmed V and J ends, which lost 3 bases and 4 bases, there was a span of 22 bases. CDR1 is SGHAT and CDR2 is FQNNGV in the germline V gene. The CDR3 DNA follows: TGTGCCAGCAGCTTGTCCGCAGGCTCTCCTAGGGGGTACGAGCAGTACTTC. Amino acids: CASSLSAGSPRGYEQYF.

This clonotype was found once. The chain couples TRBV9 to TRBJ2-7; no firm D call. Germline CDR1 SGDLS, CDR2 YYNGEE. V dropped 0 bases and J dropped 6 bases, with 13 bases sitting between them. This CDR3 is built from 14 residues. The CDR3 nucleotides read TGTGCCAGCAGCGTAGACGGTAGTTGGCGCGAGCAGTACTTC. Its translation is CASSVDGSWREQYF.

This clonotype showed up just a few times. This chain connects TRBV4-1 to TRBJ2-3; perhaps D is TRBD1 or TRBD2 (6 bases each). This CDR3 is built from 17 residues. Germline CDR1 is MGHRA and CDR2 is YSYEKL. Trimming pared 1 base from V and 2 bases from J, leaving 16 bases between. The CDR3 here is CASSQGGGPGITDTQYF. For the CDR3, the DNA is TGCGCCAGCAGCCAAGGAGGGGGGCCTGGTATCACAGATACGCAGTATTTT.

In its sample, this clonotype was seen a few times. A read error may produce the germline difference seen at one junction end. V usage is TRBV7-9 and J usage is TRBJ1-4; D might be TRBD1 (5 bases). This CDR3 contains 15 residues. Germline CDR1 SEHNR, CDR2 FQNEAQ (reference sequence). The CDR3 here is CASSLAAGEDEKLFF. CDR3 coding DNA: TGTGCCAGCAGCTTAGCGGCGGGGGAGGATGAAAAGCTGTTTTTT.

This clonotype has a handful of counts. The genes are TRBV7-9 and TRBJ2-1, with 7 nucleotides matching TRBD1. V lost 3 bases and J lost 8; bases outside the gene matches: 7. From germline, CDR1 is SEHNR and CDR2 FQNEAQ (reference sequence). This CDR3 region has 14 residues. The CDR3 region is CASSLTGRRDEQFF. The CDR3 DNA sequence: TGTGCCAGCAGCTTGACAGGGCGACGGGATGAGCAGTTCTTC.

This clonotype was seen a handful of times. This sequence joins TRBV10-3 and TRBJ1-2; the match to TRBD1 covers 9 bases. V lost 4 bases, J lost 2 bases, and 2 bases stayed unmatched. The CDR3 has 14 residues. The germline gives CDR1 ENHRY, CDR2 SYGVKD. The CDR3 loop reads CAISGGTGNYGYTF. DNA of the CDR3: TGTGCCATCAGTGGGGGGACAGGGAACTATGGCTACACCTTC.

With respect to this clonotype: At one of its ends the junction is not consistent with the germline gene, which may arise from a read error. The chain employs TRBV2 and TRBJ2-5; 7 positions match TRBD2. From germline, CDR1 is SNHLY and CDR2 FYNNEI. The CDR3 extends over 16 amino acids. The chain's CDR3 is CAGRDFWQRGSETQYF. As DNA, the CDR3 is TGTGCCGGCAGGGACTTTTGGCAGCGGGGATCAGAGACCCAGTACTTC.

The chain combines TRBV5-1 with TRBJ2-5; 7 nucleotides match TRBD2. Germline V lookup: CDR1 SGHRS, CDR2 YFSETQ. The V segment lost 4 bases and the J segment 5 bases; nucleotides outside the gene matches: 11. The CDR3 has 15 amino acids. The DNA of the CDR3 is TGCGCCAGCAGCCACCGGACTAGAGGGCGGGAGACCCAGTACTTC. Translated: CASSHRTRGRETQYF.

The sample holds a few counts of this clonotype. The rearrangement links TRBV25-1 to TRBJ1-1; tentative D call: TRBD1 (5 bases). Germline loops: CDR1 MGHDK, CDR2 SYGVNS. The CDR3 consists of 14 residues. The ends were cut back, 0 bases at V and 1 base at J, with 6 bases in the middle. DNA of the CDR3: TGTGCCAGCAGTGAATATGGGGGGAACACTGAAGCTTTCTTT. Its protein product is CASSEYGGNTEAFF.

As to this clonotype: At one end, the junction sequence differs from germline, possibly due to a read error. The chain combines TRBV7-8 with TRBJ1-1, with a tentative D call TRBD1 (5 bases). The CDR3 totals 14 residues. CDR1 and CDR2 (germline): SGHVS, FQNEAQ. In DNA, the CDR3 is TGTGCCGGCAGCTTAGCCAGGGAGAGGACTGAAGCTTTCTTT. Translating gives CAGSLARERTEAFF.

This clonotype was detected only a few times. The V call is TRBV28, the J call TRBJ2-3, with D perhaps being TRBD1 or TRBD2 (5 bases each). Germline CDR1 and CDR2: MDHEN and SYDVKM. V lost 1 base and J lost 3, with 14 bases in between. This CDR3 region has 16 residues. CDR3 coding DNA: TGTGCCAGCAGTTTATACTCAGGGAGTTTTACAGATACGCAGTATTTT. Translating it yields CASSLYSGSFTDTQYF.

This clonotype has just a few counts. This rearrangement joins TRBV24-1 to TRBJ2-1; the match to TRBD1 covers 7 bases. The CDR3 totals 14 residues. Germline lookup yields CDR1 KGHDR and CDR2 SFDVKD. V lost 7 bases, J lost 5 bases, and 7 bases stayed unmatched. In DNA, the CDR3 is TGTGCCACCAGCGACAGGGCCAAAAACAATGAGCAGTTCTTC. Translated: CATSDRAKNNEQFF.

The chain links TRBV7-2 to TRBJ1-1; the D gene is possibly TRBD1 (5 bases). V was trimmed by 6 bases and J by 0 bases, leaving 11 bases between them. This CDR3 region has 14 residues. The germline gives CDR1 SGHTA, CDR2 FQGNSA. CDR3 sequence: CASRLGGVNTEAFF. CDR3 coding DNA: TGTGCCAGCAGATTGGGGGGGGTGAACACTGAAGCTTTCTTT.

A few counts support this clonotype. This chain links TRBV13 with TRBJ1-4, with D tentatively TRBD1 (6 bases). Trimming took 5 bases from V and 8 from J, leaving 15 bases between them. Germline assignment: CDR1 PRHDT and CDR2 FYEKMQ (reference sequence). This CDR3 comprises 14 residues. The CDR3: CASSPNQRGEKLFF. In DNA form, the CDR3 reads TGTGCCAGCAGCCCCAACCAGAGGGGGGAAAAACTGTTTTTT. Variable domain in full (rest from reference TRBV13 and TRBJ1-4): AAGVIQSPRHLIKEKRETATLKCYPIPRHDTVYWYQQGPGQDPQFLISFYEKMQSDKGSIPDRFSAQQFSDYHSELNMSSLELGDSALYFCASSPNQRGEKLFFGSGTQLSVL.

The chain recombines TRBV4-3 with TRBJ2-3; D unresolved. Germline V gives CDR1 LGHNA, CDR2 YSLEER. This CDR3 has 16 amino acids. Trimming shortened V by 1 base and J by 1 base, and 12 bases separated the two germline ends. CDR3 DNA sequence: TGCGCCAGCAGCCAAGTCTTGGCGGACCGCACAGATACGCAGTATTTT. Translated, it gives CASSQVLADRTDTQYF.

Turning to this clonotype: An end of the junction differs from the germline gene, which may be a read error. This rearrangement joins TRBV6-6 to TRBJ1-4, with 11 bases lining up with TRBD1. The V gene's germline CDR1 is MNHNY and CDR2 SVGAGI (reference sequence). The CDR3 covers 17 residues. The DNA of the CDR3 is TGTGCCGGCAGCCCCGGACAGGGGGCGCAGGTTAATGAAAAACTGTTTTTT. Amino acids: CAGSPGQGAQVNEKLFF.

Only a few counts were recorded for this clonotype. The CDR3 nucleotides read TGTGCCACCAGTGATGGGGCGGTAGAGGTGCAGTATTTT. It encodes CATSDGAVEVQYF. The chain employs TRBV24-1 and TRBJ2-3, with D perhaps TRBD1 (5 bases). Germline lookup yields CDR1 KGHDR and CDR2 SFDVKD. The CDR3 runs to 13 residues. Trimming shortened V by 3 bases and J by 11 bases, and 14 bases separated the two germline ends.

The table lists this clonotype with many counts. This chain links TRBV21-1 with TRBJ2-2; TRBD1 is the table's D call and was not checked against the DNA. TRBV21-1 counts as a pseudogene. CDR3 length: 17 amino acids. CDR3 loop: CASSKYWTGGHTGELFF. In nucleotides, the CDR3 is TGTGCCAGCAGCAAATACTGGACAGGGGGGCACACCGGGGAGCTGTTTTTT.

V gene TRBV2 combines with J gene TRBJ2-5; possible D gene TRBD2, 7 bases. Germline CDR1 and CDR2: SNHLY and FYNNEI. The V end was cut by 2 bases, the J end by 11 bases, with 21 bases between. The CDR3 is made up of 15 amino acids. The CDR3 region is CASSERGGAYNEQYF. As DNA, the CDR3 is TGTGCCAGCAGTGAAAGGGGGGGCGCGTACAATGAGCAGTACTTC. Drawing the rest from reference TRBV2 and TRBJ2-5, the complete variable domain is EPEVTQTPSHQVTQMGQEVILRCVPISNHLYFYWYRQILGQKVEFLVSFYNNEISEKSEIFDDQFSVERPDGSNFTLKIRSTKLEDSAMYFCASSERGGAYNEQYFGPGTRLLVL.

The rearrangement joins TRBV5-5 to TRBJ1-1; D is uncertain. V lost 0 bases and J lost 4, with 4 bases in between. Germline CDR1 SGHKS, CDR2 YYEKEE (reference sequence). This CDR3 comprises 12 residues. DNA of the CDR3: TGTGCCAGCAGCTTGGAGGCCACTGAAGCTTTCTTT. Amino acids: CASSLEATEAFF.

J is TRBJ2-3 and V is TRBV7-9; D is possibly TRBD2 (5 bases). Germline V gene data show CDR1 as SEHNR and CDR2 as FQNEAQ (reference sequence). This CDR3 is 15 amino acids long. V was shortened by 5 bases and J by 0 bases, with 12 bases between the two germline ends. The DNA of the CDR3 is TGTGCCAGCAGCGGAATAACGGGGAGCACAGATACGCAGTATTTT. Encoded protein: CASSGITGSTDTQYF.

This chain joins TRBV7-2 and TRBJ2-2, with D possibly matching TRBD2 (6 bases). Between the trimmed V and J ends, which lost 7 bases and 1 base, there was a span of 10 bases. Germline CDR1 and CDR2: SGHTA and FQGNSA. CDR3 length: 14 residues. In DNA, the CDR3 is TGTGCCAGCAAGCGGGTGGAGAACACCGGGGAGCTGTTTTTT. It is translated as CASKRVENTGELFF.